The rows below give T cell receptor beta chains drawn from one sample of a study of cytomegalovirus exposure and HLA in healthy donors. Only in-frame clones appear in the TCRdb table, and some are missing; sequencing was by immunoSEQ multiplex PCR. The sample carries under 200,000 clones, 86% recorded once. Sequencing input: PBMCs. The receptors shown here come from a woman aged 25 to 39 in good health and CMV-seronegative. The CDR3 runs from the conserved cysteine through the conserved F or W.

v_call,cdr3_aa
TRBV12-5,CASGLKPGSSYNSPLHF
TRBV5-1,CASRNLGQGVSPLHF
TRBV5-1,CASSVGGQGYGYTF
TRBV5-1,CASSPGQGPDTQYF
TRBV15,CATSRPSRAGQETQYF
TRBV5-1,CASSPDSSQGSPLHF
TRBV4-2,CASSQDRGSNQPQHF
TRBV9,CASSVGDSLAKNIQYF
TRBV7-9,CASSFASGGSYTQYF
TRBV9,CASSVAVGTGQETQYF
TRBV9,CASSVAQGAVGYTF
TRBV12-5,CASGLVGGPGELFF
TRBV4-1,CASSQGTEILYGYTF
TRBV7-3,CASRTGSGTEAFF
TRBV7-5,CVRSTQGNTEAFF
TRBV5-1,CASSLGGAVYGYTF